The 22 T cell receptor beta chains below were found in one sample sequenced in a study of blood T cell repertoires in COVID-19. Sequencing was performed with immunoSEQ multiplex PCR; in TCRdb, only in-frame clones are kept and a portion is missing. The repertoire holds some 160,000 clones, with 88% as singletons. Source material: PBMCs or T cells enriched from blood (not recorded which). These receptors came from a woman in her forties or fifties who had recovered from COVID-19.

The V call is TRBV24-1, the J call TRBJ2-6, with D uncertain. The CDR3 runs to 14 residues. The V end lost 5 bases, the J end lost 0 bases, and 4 bases lay between the germline ends. Germline loops: CDR1 KGHDR, CDR2 SFDVKD. The CDR3 here is CATSGASGANVLTF. Written as DNA, the CDR3 is TGTGCCACCAGTGGGGCCTCTGGGGCCAACGTCCTGACTTTC.

The chain joins TRBV7-6 to TRBJ2-3, with TRBD2 matching 8 bases. CDR1 and CDR2 from the germline V gene are SGHVS and FNYEAQ. The CDR3 sequence is 15 residues long. V lost 5 bases, J lost 3 bases, and 7 bases stayed unmatched. In DNA, the CDR3 is TGTGCCAGCAGCCTGTCGGGGGGGCCGACAGATACGCAGTATTTT. Translation gives CASSLSGGPTDTQYF.

V is TRBV12-3 or TRBV12-4 and J is TRBJ1-2; possible D gene TRBD1, 6 bases. The CDR3 has 13 amino acids. In DNA form, the CDR3 reads TGTGCTAACGAGGAGAGGGGGAACTATGGCTACACCTTC. It codes for CANEERGNYGYTF.

This chain joins TRBV7-3 and TRBJ1-2; TRBD1 matches at 7 bases. This CDR3 contains 13 residues. Unmatched junction bases numbered 8, after V lost 5 bases and J lost 8 bases. Looked up from germline, CDR1 is SGHTA and CDR2 is FQGTGA. CDR3 protein: CASSLDRTSGYTF. The CDR3 bases are TGTGCCAGCAGCCTGGACAGGACTAGCGGCTACACCTTC.

The chain employs TRBV2 and TRBJ1-2, with D perhaps TRBD1 (6 bases). This CDR3 is built from 15 residues. The ends were cut back, 3 bases at V and 7 bases at J, with 18 bases in the middle. Germline V lookup: CDR1 SNHLY, CDR2 FYNNEI. The CDR3 is CASSDVTGSRRGYTF. CDR3 coding DNA: TGTGCCAGCAGTGACGTTACAGGGTCCCGACGTGGCTACACCTTC.

The chain has TRBV7-2 and TRBJ2-1, with 14 positions matching TRBD2. Germline V gene sequence: CDR1 SGHTA, CDR2 FQGNSA. There are 17 residues in the CDR3. V was pared by 4 bases and J by 4 bases, with 6 bases of the junction left unmatched. The CDR3 protein is CASSSVGLAGVYNEQFF. CDR3 bases: TGTGCCAGCAGCTCCGTGGGACTAGCGGGGGTATACAATGAGCAGTTCTTC. The full variable domain, its missing parts supplied by reference TRBV7-2 and TRBJ2-1, is GAGVSQSPSNKVTEKGKDVELRCDPISGHTALYWYRQSLGQGLEFLIYFQGNSAPDKSGLPSDRFSAERTGGSVSTLTIQRTQQEDSAVYLCASSSVGLAGVYNEQFFGPGTRLTVL.

This sequence joins TRBV14 and TRBJ2-7, with D hard to call. Germline V gives CDR1 SGHDN, CDR2 FVKESK. The CDR3 length is 14 residues. Trimming stripped 0 bases from V and 4 bases from J, with 10 bases between. CDR3 nucleotides: TGTGCCAGCAGCCAAGATAATTTGCGGTACGAGCAGTACTTC. It encodes CASSQDNLRYEQYF. The variable domain in full, with the rest retrieved from reference TRBV14 and TRBJ2-7, is EAGVTQFPSHSVIEKGQTVTLRCDPISGHDNLYWYRRVMGKEIKFLLHFVKESKQDESGMPNNRFLAERTGGTYSTLKVQPAELEDSGVYFCASSQDNLRYEQYFGPGTRLTVT.

The J gene is TRBJ1-5, the V gene TRBV7-2, with 8 bases identical to TRBD1. CDR1 is SGHTA, CDR2 FQGNSA, per germline. The CDR3 is made up of 16 amino acids. The J segment lost 1 base and the V segment lost 4 bases, leaving 6 bases of the junction unmatched. This CDR3 is CASSSRTGQSNQPQHF. The CDR3 DNA follows: TGTGCCAGCAGCTCCCGGACAGGGCAGAGCAATCAGCCCCAGCATTTT.

The rearrangement uses TRBV3-1 (or the pseudogene TRBV3-2) and TRBJ2-2; 7 bases fit TRBD1. The V gene end was trimmed by 4 bases and the J gene end by 4 bases; junction bases not matched to a gene: 15. The CDR3 has 18 amino acids. In germline, CDR1 is LGHDT, CDR2 YNNKEL (reference sequence). The chain's CDR3 is CASSPSPGQRAGTGELFF. CDR3 in DNA: TGTGCCAGCAGCCCCTCACCGGGACAGCGCGCGGGCACCGGGGAGCTGTTTTTT.

The chain joins TRBV6-2 or TRBV6-3 to TRBJ1-1; TRBD1 matches 7 bases. The germline gives CDR1 MNHEY, CDR2 SVGEGT. This CDR3 comprises 15 residues. V trimming: 6 bases; J trimming: 8 bases; junction bases outside the gene matches: 15. The CDR3 DNA follows: TGTGCCAGCAGCAGCCATGGACAGGTCAACTTAGAAGCTTTCTTT. Translating gives CASSSHGQVNLEAFF.

The rearrangement links TRBV30 to TRBJ1-6; perhaps TRBD1 as D (6 bases). V lost 2 bases to trimming and J lost 4 bases, with 12 bases between them. Germline CDR1 reads GTSNPN; CDR2 reads SVGIG (reference sequence). The CDR3 has 15 amino acids. The CDR3 is CAWSPPGQYNSPLHF. In nucleotides, the CDR3 is TGTGCCTGGAGTCCCCCTGGACAGTATAATTCACCCCTCCACTTT.

In DNA, the CDR3 is TGTGCCAGCAGAGACGGACAGGGTCTGGACGAGCAGTACTTC. Its protein product is CASRDGQGLDEQYF. The V gene is TRBV7-2, the J gene TRBJ2-7; 8 nucleotides line up with TRBD1. Trimming at V came to 6 bases and at J to 5 bases, leaving 9 bases not matched to a gene. From germline, CDR1 is SGHTA and CDR2 FQGNSA. The CDR3 has 14 residues. The whole variable domain, remainder taken from reference TRBV7-2 and TRBJ2-7, is GAGVSQSPSNKVTEKGKDVELRCDPISGHTALYWYRQSLGQGLEFLIYFQGNSAPDKSGLPSDRFSAERTGGSVSTLTIQRTQQEDSAVYLCASRDGQGLDEQYFGPGTRLTVT.

V gene TRBV9 combines with J gene TRBJ1-2, with TRBD1 matching 7 bases. CDR3 size: 14 residues. Trimming cost V 3 bases and J 1 base; bases outside gene matches: 3. Per the germline V gene, CDR1 is SGDLS and CDR2 is YYNGEE. The CDR3 nucleotides read TGTGCCAGCAGCGACCAGGGGGGTAACTATGGCTACACCTTC. Amino acids: CASSDQGGNYGYTF.

This sequence joins TRBV19 and TRBJ2-7, with TRBD1 matching 9 bases. J gave up 2 bases and V 9 bases, and 11 bases lay outside the gene matches. This CDR3 contains 15 residues. Germline V gene sequence: CDR1 LNHDA, CDR2 SQIVND (reference sequence). The CDR3 loop reads CASQWGQGSTYEQYF. For the CDR3, the DNA is TGTGCCAGCCAGTGGGGACAGGGCTCTACCTACGAGCAGTACTTC.

This clone was seen only a few times. The rearrangement joins TRBV4-3 to TRBJ2-6, with D tentatively TRBD1 (6 bases). V was trimmed by 4 bases and J by 0 bases, leaving 10 bases between them. The CDR3 length is 16 residues. CDR1 and CDR2 from the germline V gene are LGHNA and YSLEER. The DNA for the CDR3 is TGCGCCAGCAGCCGAGGACAGCTCTCTGGGGCCAACGTCCTGACTTTC. Translated: CASSRGQLSGANVLTF.

This clone showed up just a few times. The chain uses TRBV5-1 and TRBJ2-7, with D possibly TRBD1 on 6 matching bases. The ends were cut back, 4 bases at V and 2 bases at J, with 10 bases in the middle. Germline CDR1 reads SGHRS; CDR2 reads YFSETQ. The CDR3 consists of 13 residues. DNA for the CDR3: TGCGCCAGCAGCACCGGACAGCCCTACGAGCAGTACTTC. Protein sequence: CASSTGQPYEQYF. The full variable domain, with the rest looked up from reference TRBV5-1 and TRBJ2-7, is KAGVTQTPRYLIKTRGQQVTLSCSPISGHRSVSWYQQTPGQGLQFLFEYFSETQRNKGNFPGRFSGRQFSNSRSEMNVSTLELGDSALYLCASSTGQPYEQYFGPGTRLTVT.

The chain employs TRBV28 and TRBJ1-2; D unclear. This CDR3 has 14 residues. CDR1 is MDHEN, CDR2 SYDVKM, per germline. The V end lost 5 bases, the J end lost 4 bases, and 14 bases lay between the germline ends. CDR3 bases: TGTGCCAGCAGTCCCCGGGGTGGAGTCTATGGCTACACCTTC. Protein product: CASSPRGGVYGYTF.

The CDR3 nucleotides read TGTGCCAGCGATTTCGGAGCTAACTATGGCTACACCTTC. Its protein is CASDFGANYGYTF. The gene calls are TRBV21-1 and TRBJ1-2. TRBV21-1 has pseudogene status. The CDR3 contains 13 residues.

V gene TRBV4-3 combines with J gene TRBJ1-2; possible D gene TRBD1, 6 bases. The CDR3 consists of 14 residues. From germline, CDR1 is LGHNA and CDR2 YSLEER. V gave up 1 base and J gave up 6 bases, with 12 bases separating them. The CDR3 protein is CASSQGITGNGYTF. As DNA, the CDR3 is TGCGCCAGCAGCCAAGGAATAACAGGGAATGGCTACACCTTC.

This chain's CDR3 is CASSLTEFEAFF. Here the CDR3 DNA reads TGTGCCAGCAGTCTTACAGAATTCGAAGCTTTCTTT. The gene calls are TRBV12-3 or TRBV12-4 and TRBJ1-1; no definite D call. The CDR3 length is 12 residues. The germline V and J ends were trimmed by 5 bases and 8 bases, with 12 bases remaining between them.

The genes are TRBV5-4 and TRBJ1-1; D may be TRBD1 (6 bases). In germline, CDR1 is SGHNT, CDR2 YYREEE (reference sequence). The ends were cut back, 4 bases at V and 2 bases at J, with 18 bases in the middle. The CDR3 has 16 residues. This chain's CDR3 is CASSLDRGRSNTEAFF. In nucleotides, the CDR3 is TGTGCCAGCAGCCTGGACAGAGGGAGGAGTAACACTGAAGCTTTCTTT.

About this clone itself: A read error may account for a junction end that differs from germline. This sequence joins TRBV6-1 and TRBJ1-1; D possibly corresponds to TRBD1 (5 bases). In germline, CDR1 is MNHNS, CDR2 SASEGT. This CDR3 spans 13 amino acids. CDR3 amino acids: CASSDGVRGGHHF. The CDR3 coding sequence is TGTGCCAGCAGTGACGGAGTTAGGGGCGGACATCACTTT.